Listed below are T cell receptor beta chains from one sample, sequenced in a study of blood T cells in healthy people across ages. TCRdb called the 5' RACE reads again in MiXCR, with one record for every CDR3 protein. The table has about 970,000 distinct CDR3 sequences, around 54% seen once. The sequenced sample was blood. The receptors shown here come from an older woman in good health. The CDR3 runs from the conserved cysteine through the conserved F or W. A D gene is named only where the DNA matches it firmly. Rows may omit the clone size; those that give it use once, few, many or a size class.

clone size	D gene	V gene	J gene	CDR3 protein	CDR3 DNA
.	.	TRBV12-3/TRBV12-4	TRBJ2-3	CASSPTYSGNPTDTQYF	TGTGCCAGCAGTCCCACCTATAGCGGAAATCCCACAGATACGCAGTATTTT
once	.	TRBV20-1	TRBJ1-5	CSASLSRGGQPQHF	TGCAGTGCTAGTCTCTCCAGGGGAGGACAGCCCCAGCATTTT
.	.	TRBV29-1	TRBJ2-3	CSAEPGYTDTQYF	TGCAGCGCCGAACCGGGGTACACAGATACGCAGTATTTT
.	TRBD2	TRBV7-8	TRBJ2-1	CASSLLAGRGYEQFF	TGTGCCAGCAGCTTGTTGGCCGGGAGGGGTTATGAGCAGTTCTTC
.	TRBD1	TRBV3-1	TRBJ1-2	CASSLLDRQYGYTF	TGTGCCAGCAGCCTCCTGGACAGGCAGTATGGCTACACCTTC
.	.	TRBV20-1	TRBJ2-6	CSATPSGANVLTF	TGCAGTGCTACCCCCTCTGGGGCCAACGTCCTGACTTTC
.	.	TRBV5-6	TRBJ2-1	CASSDRKGSSYNEQFF	TGTGCCAGCAGCGACCGAAAGGGGTCCTCCTACAATGAGCAGTTCTTC
.	TRBD2	TRBV7-6	TRBJ2-3	CASSLGKFTSGVGDTQYF	TGTGCCAGCAGCTTAGGGAAATTCACTAGCGGGGTTGGAGATACGCAGTATTTT
few	.	TRBV6-6	TRBJ2-1	CASSGRSEQFF	TGTGCCAGCAGTGGCCGAAGTGAGCAGTTCTTC
few	.	TRBV7-2	TRBJ1-4	CASSLAAGTNEKLFF	TGTGCCAGCAGCTTAGCGGCGGGGACTAATGAAAAACTGTTTTTT
.	TRBD1	TRBV19	TRBJ2-7	CASRRTGGGEQYF	TGTGCCAGTAGGAGGACAGGGGGCGGCGAGCAGTACTTC
.	.	TRBV20-1	TRBJ2-1	CSARLETQFF	TGCAGTGCTAGGTTGGAGACCCAGTTCTTC
few	.	TRBV18	TRBJ2-1	CASSPQGLANEQFF	TGTGCCAGCTCACCCCAGGGACTGGCGAATGAGCAGTTCTTC
.	.	TRBV2	TRBJ1-2	CASSEGGGHYGYTF	TGTGCCAGCAGTGAAGGGGGGGGACACTATGGCTACACCTTC
.	.	TRBV12-3/TRBV12-4	TRBJ1-2	CASSALGPPPGYTF	TGTGCCAGCAGTGCTCTCGGGCCACCGCCTGGCTACACCTTC
.	.	TRBV2	TRBJ2-5	CASEADSSQETQYF	TGTGCCAGCGAAGCTGACAGTAGTCAAGAGACCCAGTACTTC
few	.	TRBV20-1	TRBJ2-1	CSARVSRRANEQFF	TGCAGTGCTAGAGTGTCTCGGAGAGCCAATGAGCAGTTCTTC
.	.	TRBV28	TRBJ1-3	CASSPIGRTIYF	TGTGCCAGCAGCCCCATAGGGAGGACCATATATTTT
few	.	TRBV5-1	TRBJ2-1	CASSSETEDEQFF	TGCGCCAGCAGCTCCGAGACAGAGGATGAGCAGTTCTTC
.	.	TRBV4-2	TRBJ1-2	CASSQTGGMRGYTF	TGTGCCAGCAGCCAAACCGGGGGTATGCGTGGCTACACCTTC
.	.	TRBV4-2	TRBJ2-3	CASSQDLILPSPSDTQYF	TGTGCCAGCAGCCAAGATTTAATTTTGCCTAGCCCTTCAGATACGCAGTATTTT
.	.	TRBV20-1	TRBJ1-2	CSVKGVGLYGYTF	TGCAGTGTTAAGGGTGTTGGCCTCTATGGCTACACCTTC
.	.	TRBV5-1	TRBJ1-2	CASSLQVENGYTF	TGCGCCAGCAGCCTACAGGTGGAGAATGGCTACACCTTC
few	TRBD1	TRBV20-1	TRBJ1-6	CSARDRASYNSPLHF	TGCAGTGCTCGAGACAGGGCTTCCTATAATTCACCCCTCCACTTT
.	TRBD1	TRBV18	TRBJ2-7	CASSPGQNTYEQYF	TGTGCCAGCTCACCGGGACAGAATACCTACGAGCAGTACTTC
few	.	TRBV5-1	TRBJ2-4	CASSLSGTTKNIQYF	TGCGCCAGCAGCTTGAGTGGTACTACCAAAAACATTCAGTACTTC
.	TRBD2	TRBV11-3	TRBJ2-3	CASQTYSGRTTDTQYF	TGTGCCAGCCAAACCTATAGCGGGAGGACTACGGATACGCAGTATTTT
few	TRBD1	TRBV27	TRBJ2-7	CASSLNDRGTYEQYF	TGTGCCAGCAGTTTAAATGACAGGGGCACCTACGAGCAGTACTTC
.	.	TRBV7-3	TRBJ2-3	CASTTGPRGDTQYF	TGTGCCAGCACCACAGGGCCCAGAGGAGATACGCAGTATTTT
.	.	TRBV9	TRBJ2-5	CASSVELGQETQYF	TGTGCCAGCAGCGTTGAGCTGGGCCAAGAGACCCAGTACTTC
.	.	TRBV6-5	TRBJ2-7	CASSPPLTRDCVYEQYF	TGTGCCAGCAGTCCTCCATTAACGCGGGACTGCGTCTACGAGCAGTACTTC
once	TRBD1	TRBV7-9	TRBJ1-1	CASSRQDGGQVMNTEAFF	TGTGCCAGCAGTCGGCAGGATGGGGGACAGGTCATGAACACTGAAGCTTTCTTT
.	TRBD2	TRBV20-1	TRBJ2-5	CSARWLASGGSETQYF	TGCAGTGCCCGCTGGTTGGCTAGCGGGGGATCCGAGACCCAGTACTTC
.	.	TRBV6-1	TRBJ2-5	CATTLVITQETQYF	TGTGCCACCACTCTTGTTATAACCCAAGAGACCCAGTACTTC